The clone carrying this TCR beta chain was seen at least ten times. What it binds is unknown. TCRdb passed the RT-PCR reads through MiXCR, listing each CDR3 protein once. The table lists over 450,000 distinct CDR3 sequences, 10% to 15% of them singletons, with about 12% in the top ten. These data are taken from a study of response to subunit inactivated influenza vaccine. Study-level results: Every seasonal influenza vaccination brings in few new T cells, the authors suggested.

Per germline, CDR1 DFQATT and CDR2 SNEGSKA (reference sequence). This CDR3 is built from 13 residues. Germline trimming cut 6 bases from V and 1 base from J; bases unmatched to any gene: 3. This chain uses TRBV20-1 with TRBJ2-5; 9 positions match TRBD2. This material consisted of PBMCs from blood, taken more than 35 days after vaccination. The TCR was taken from a man aged 50-60 years who received an inactivated influenza vaccine. The CDR3 spells CSAPTSGQETQYF. The CDR3 coding sequence is TGCAGTGCCCCGACTAGCGGCCAAGAGACCCAGTACTTC.